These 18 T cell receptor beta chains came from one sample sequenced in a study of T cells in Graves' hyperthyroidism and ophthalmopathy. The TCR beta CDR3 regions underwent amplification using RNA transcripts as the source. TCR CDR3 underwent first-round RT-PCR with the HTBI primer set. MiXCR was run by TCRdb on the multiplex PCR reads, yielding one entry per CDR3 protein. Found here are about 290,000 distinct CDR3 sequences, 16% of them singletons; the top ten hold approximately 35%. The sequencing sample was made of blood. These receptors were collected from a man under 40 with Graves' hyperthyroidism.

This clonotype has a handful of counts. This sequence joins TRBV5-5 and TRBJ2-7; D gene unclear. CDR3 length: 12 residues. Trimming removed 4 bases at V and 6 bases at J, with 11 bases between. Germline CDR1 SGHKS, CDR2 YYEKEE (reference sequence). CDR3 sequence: CASSPLGSEQYF. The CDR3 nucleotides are TGTGCCAGCAGCCCCCTCGGCTCCGAGCAGTACTTC.

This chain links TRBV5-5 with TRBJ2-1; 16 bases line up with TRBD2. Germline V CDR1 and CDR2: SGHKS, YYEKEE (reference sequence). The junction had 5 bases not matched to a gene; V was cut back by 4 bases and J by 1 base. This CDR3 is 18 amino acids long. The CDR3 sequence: CASSKGLAGGPSYNEQFF. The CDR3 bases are TGTGCCAGCAGCAAGGGACTAGCGGGAGGGCCTTCCTACAATGAGCAGTTCTTC.

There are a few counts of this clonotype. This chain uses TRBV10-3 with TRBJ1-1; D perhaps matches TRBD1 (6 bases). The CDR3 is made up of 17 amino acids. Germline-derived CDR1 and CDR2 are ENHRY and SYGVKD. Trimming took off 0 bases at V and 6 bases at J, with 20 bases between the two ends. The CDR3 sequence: CAISESSGAPRDAEAFF. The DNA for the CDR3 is TGTGCCATCAGTGAGTCCTCGGGGGCTCCCCGGGACGCTGAAGCTTTCTTT.

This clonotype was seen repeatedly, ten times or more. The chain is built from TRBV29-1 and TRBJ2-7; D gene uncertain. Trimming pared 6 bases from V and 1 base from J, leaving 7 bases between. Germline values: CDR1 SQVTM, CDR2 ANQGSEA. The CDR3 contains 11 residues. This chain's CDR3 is CSVAHSYEQYF. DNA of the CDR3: TGCAGCGTGGCTCATTCCTACGAGCAGTACTTC.

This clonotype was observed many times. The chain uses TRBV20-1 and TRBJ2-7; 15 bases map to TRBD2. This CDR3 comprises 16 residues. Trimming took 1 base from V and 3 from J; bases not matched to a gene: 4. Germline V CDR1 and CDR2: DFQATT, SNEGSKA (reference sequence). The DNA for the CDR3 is TGCAGTGCTAGAGCCATGGGACTAGCGGGAGGCTACGAGCAGTACTTC. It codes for CSARAMGLAGGYEQYF.

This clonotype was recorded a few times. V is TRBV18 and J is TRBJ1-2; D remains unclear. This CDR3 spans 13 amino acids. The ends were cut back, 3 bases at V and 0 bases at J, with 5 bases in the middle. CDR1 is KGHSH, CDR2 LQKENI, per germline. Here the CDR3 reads CASSPGSNYGYTF. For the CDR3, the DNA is TGTGCCAGCTCACCGGGGTCTAACTATGGCTACACCTTC.

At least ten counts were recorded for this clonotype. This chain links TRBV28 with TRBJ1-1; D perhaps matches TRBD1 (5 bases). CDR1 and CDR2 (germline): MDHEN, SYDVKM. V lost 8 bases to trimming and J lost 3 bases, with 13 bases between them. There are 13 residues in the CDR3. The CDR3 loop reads CASHEDSYTEAFF. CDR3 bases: TGTGCCAGCCACGAAGACAGTTACACTGAAGCTTTCTTT.

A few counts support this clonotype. CDR3 in amino acids: CASSQGSSGANTGELFF. In nucleotides, the CDR3 is TGCGCCAGCAGCCAAGGGTCTAGCGGGGCGAACACCGGGGAGCTGTTTTTT. The chain links TRBV4-1 to TRBJ2-2, with 9 bases lining up with TRBD2. Losses at the gene ends were 1 base for V and 0 bases for J; bases not matched to a gene: 3. CDR1 MGHRA and CDR2 YSYEKL come from the germline V gene. The CDR3 spans 17 residues.

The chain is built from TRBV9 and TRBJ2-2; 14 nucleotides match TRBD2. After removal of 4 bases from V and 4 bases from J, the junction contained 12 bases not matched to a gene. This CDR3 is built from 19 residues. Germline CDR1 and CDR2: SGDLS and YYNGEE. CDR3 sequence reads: CASSPHRPGLAGVTGELFF. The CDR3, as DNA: TGTGCCAGCAGCCCCCACCGGCCGGGACTAGCGGGAGTCACCGGGGAGCTGTTTTTT.

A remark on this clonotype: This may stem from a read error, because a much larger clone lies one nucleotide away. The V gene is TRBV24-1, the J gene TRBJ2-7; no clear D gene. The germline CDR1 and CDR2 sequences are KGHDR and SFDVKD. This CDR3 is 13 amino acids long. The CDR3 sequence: CAISDPATYEQYF. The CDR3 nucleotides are TGTGCCATCAGTGACCCGGCGACCTACGAGCAGTACTTC.

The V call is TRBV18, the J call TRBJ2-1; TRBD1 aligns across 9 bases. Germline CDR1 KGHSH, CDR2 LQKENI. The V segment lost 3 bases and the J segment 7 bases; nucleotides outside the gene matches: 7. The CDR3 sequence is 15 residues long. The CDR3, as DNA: TGTGCCAGCTCACCCCCGGGACAGGGTCTTAATGAGCAGTTCTTC. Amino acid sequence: CASSPPGQGLNEQFF. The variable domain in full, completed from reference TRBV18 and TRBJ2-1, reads NAGVMQNPRHLVRRRGQEARLRCSPMKGHSHVYWYRQLPEEGLKFMVYLQKENIIDESGMPKERFSAEFPKEGPSILRIQQVVRGDSAAYFCASSPPGQGLNEQFFGPGTRLTVL.

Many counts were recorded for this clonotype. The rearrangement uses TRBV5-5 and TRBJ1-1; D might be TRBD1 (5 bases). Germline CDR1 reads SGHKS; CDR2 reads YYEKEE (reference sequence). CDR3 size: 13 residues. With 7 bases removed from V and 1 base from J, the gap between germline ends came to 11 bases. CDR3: CASGYQGNTEAFF. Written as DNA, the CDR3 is TGTGCCAGCGGTTACCAGGGGAACACTGAAGCTTTCTTT.

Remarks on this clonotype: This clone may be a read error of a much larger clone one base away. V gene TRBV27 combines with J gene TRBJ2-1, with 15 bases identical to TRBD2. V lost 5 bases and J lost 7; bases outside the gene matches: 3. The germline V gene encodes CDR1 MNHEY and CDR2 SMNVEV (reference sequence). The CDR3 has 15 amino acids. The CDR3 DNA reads TGTGCCAGCAGTGATGGACTAGCGGGAGGGAATGAGCAGTTCTTC. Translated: CASSDGLAGGNEQFF.

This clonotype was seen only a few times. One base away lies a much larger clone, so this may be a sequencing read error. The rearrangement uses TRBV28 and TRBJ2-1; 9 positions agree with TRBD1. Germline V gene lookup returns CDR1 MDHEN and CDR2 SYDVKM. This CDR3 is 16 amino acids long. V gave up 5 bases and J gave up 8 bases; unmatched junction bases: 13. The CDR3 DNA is TGTGCCAGCAGTAGGGACAGGGTGCTTCCGGGCGATGAGCAGTTCTTC. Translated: CASSRDRVLPGDEQFF.

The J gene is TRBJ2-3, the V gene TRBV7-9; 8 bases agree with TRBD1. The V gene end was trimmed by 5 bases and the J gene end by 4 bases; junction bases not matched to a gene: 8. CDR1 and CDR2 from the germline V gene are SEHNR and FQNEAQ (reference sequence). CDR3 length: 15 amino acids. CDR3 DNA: TGTGCCAGCAGCACCCTGGACAGGGCACCAGATACGCAGTATTTT. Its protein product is CASSTLDRAPDTQYF.

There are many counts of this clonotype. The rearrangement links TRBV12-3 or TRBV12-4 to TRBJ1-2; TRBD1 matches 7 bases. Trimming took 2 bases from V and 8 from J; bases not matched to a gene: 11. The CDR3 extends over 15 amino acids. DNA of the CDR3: TGTGCCAGCAGTTTAAGCGGGACAGTTATTAGAGGCTACACCTTC. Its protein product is CASSLSGTVIRGYTF.

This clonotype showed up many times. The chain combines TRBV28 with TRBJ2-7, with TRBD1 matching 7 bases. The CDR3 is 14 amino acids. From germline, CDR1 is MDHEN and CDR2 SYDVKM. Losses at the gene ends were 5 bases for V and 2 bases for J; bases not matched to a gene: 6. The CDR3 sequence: CASSPWTGTYEQYF. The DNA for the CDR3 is TGTGCCAGCAGTCCGTGGACAGGAACCTACGAGCAGTACTTC.

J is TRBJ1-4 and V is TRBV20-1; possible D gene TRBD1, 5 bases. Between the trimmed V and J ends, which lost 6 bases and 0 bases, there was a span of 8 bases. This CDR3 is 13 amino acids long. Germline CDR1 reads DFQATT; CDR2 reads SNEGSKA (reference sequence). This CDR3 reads CSARTPTNEKLFF. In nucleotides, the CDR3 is TGCAGTGCCAGGACACCAACTAATGAAAAACTGTTTTTT.